This T cell receptor (beta chain) was recovered during a study of T cell repertoires in cytomegalovirus infection (dated 2019 in TCRdb). The study in broad terms: Donor HLA type was relevant to the analysis, as public TCR beta signatures indicated carriage of CMV infection together with the matching HLA type. What the authors observed across the whole study: Cumulative frequency of public TCR beta family members discriminated carriers of CMV infection plus the relevant HLA type in this cohort and an independent 352-donor cohort. In the ex vivo response, HLA-C-restricted CMV-specific TCR beta clonotypes were dominant, and in two of eight donors the single most frequent clonotype came from this HLA-C-restricted group.

As to this clonotype: Which antigen it targets is not known. The record has no base qualities; no much larger clone is one base away.

V is reduced by 0 bases and J by 6 bases, leaving a spacing of 9 bases between them. The CDR3 holds 13 amino acids from the cysteine to the phenylalanine. The kept DNA is CDR3 alone, 39 bases in frame from the first base. CDR1 and CDR2 are drawn from the germline V gene (reference sequence): LGHDT, YNNKEL. Sequencer: Illumina HiSeq 1500. Through fastp at Q25 and MiXCR, TCRdb rebuilt clones from the public reads, retaining in-frame beta chains. Entries that share a CDR3 protein sequence are merged under the most common genes and DNA. In all, the sample holds some 110,000 distinct CDR3 sequences, and 9.5% to 13% of those were seen once. The ten largest clones capture around a third of the sample.

The rearranged segments are TRBV3-1 and TRBJ2-7; the D gene is perhaps TRBD1 or TRBD2, each of them matching over 5 bases. The origin of this receptor is a human donor in good health (CMV status not recorded). Some clones in this sample may be carry-over from other donors' samples. The sample comprised PBMCs, sequenced either directly or after in vitro stimulation (not recorded which). The bases are TGTGCCAGCAGCCAAGATGATGGGGGCGAGCAGTACTTC. Translation gives CASSQDDGGEQYF.